This T cell receptor beta chain was sequenced for a study of shared clonotypes between healthy human individuals. Study results and caveats: Sharing of clonotypes among donors was expected to vary with sequencing depth.

Running of the assay took place at deep level. Sequencing used immunoSEQ multiplex PCR; TCRdb keeps in-frame clones, though not all of them. The sample contains 2 million to 3 million clones, 80% to 95% of which appear only once. There are 16 residues in the CDR3. CDR1 is MGHDK and CDR2 is SYGVNS in the germline V gene. V shed 4 bases and J shed 2 bases, with 15 bases lying between them. Adult Caucasians living in Nashville, Tennessee made up all of the donors. The investigators split CD4+ cells into a CD45RA+ naive subset and a CD45RA-negative memory subset. On this clone itself: Its antigen remains unidentified.

Sequenced sample: naive CD4+ T cells from PBMCs. Specified subset: CD45RA+ positively selected. The chain recombines TRBV25-1 with TRBJ2-1; possibly TRBD2 for D (5 bases). This sequence was found in a man aged 18 to 29 in good health. Some clones in this sample may be carry-over from other donors' samples. The chain's CDR3 is CASSASSLTPYNEQFF. The CDR3 bases are TGTGCCAGCAGTGCATCTAGCCTTACCCCCTACAATGAGCAGTTCTTC.